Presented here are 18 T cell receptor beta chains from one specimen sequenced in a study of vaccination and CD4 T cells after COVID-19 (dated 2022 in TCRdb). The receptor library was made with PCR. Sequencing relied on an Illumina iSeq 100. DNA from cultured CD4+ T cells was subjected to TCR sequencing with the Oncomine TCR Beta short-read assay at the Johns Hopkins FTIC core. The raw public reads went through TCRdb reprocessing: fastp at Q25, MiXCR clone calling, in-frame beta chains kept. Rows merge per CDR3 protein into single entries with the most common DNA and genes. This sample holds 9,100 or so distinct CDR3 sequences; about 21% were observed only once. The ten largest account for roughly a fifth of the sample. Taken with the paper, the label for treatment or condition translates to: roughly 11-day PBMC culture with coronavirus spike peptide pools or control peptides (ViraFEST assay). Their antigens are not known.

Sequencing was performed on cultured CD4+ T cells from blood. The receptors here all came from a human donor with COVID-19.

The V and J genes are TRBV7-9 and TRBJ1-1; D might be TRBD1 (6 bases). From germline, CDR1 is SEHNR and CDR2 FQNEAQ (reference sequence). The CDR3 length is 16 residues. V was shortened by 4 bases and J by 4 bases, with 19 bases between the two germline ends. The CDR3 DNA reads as TGTGCCAGCAGCTCCCACTCCGGGGGCCGGGGCACTGAAGCTTTCTTT. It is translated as CASSSHSGGRGTEAFF.

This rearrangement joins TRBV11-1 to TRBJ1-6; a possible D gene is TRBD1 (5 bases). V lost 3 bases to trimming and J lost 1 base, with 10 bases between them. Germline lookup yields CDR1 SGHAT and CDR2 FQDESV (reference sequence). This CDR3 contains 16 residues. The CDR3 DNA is TGTGCCAGCAGCTTGGCCGGGGGATCCTATAATTCACCCCTCCACTTT. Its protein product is CASSLAGGSYNSPLHF.

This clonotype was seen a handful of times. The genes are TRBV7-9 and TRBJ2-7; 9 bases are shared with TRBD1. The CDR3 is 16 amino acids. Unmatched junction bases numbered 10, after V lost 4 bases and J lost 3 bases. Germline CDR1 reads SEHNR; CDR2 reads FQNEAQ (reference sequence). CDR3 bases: TGTGCCAGCAGCTCGACGACAGGGGGGATTATCTACGAGCAGTACTTC. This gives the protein CASSSTTGGIIYEQYF.

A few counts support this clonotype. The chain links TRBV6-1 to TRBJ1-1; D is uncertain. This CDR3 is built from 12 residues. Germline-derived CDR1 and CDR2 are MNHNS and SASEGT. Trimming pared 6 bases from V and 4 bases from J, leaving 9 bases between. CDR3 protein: CASSPEGTEAFF. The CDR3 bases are TGTGCCAGCAGCCCCGAGGGCACTGAAGCTTTCTTT.

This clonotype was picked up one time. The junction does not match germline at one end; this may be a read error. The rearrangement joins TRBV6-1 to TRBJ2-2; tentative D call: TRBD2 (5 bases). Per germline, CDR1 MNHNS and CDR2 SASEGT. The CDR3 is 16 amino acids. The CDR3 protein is CASSEYTGRVTGELLF. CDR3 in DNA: TGTGCCAGCAGTGAATACACCGGCAGAGTTACCGGGGAGCTGCTTTTT.

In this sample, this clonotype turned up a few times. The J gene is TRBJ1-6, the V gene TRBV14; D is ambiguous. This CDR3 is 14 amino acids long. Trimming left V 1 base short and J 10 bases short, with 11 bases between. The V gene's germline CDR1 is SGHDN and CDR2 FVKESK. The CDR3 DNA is TGTGCCAGCAGCCAAGCGAGCCTAGGGTCACCCCTCCACTTT. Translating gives CASSQASLGSPLHF.

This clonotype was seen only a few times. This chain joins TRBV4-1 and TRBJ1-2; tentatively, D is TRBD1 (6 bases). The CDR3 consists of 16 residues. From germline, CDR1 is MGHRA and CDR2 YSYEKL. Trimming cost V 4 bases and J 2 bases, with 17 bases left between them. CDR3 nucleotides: TGCGCCAGCAGCCGTCAACAGGCAGGACAGAACTATGGCTACACCTTC. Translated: CASSRQQAGQNYGYTF.

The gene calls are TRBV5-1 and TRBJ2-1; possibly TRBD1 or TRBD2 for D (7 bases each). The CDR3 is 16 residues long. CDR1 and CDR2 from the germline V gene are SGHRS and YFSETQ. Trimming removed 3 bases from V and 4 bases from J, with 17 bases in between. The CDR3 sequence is CASSSGGGRSYNEQFF. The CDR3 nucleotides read TGCGCCAGCAGCTCAGGGGGGGGCAGGTCTTACAATGAGCAGTTCTTC. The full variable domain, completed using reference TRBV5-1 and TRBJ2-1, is KAGVTQTPRYLIKTRGQQVTLSCSPISGHRSVSWYQQTPGQGLQFLFEYFSETQRNKGNFPGRFSGRQFSNSRSEMNVSTLELGDSALYLCASSSGGGRSYNEQFFGPGTRLTVL.

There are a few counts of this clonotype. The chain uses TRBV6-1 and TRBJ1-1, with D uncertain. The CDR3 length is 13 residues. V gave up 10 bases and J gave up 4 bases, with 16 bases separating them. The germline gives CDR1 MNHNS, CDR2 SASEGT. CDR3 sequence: CATRLERSTEAFF. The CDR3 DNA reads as TGTGCCACTAGATTGGAAAGATCCACTGAAGCTTTCTTT.

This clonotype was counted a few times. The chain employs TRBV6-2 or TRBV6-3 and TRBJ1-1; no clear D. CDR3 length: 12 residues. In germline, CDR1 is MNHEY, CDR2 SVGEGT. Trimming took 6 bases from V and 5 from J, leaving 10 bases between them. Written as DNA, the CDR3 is TGTGCCAGCAGGGACGGATTGACTGAAGCTTTCTTT. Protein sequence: CASRDGLTEAFF.

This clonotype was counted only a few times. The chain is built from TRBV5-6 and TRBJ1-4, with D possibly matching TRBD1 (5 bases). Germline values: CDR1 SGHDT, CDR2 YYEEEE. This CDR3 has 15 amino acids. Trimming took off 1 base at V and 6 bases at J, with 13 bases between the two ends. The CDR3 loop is CASSLLRDGDEKLFF. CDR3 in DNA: TGTGCCAGCAGCTTGCTCCGGGACGGAGATGAAAAACTGTTTTTT.

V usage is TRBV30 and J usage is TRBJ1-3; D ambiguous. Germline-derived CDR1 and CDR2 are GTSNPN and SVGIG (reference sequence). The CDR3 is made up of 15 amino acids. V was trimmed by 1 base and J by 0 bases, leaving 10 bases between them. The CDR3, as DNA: TGTGCCTGGAGTGGTCAGCCGAGCTCTGGAAACACCATATATTTT. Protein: CAWSGQPSSGNTIYF.

The CDR3 coding sequence is TGTGCCAGCAAAGGGGGGGTAGGCAATCAGCCCCAGCATTTT. It yields the protein CASKGGVGNQPQHF. The chain recombines TRBV2 with TRBJ1-5; possibly TRBD1 for D (6 bases). Per germline, CDR1 SNHLY and CDR2 FYNNEI. V shed 7 bases and J shed 2 bases, with 12 bases lying between them. There are 14 residues in the CDR3.

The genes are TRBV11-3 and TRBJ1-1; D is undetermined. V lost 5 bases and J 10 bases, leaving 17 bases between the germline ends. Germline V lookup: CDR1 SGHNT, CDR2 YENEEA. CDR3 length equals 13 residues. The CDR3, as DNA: TGTGCCAGCAGCCCGACCGTTGGAGTAGCAGCTTTCTTT. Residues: CASSPTVGVAAFF.

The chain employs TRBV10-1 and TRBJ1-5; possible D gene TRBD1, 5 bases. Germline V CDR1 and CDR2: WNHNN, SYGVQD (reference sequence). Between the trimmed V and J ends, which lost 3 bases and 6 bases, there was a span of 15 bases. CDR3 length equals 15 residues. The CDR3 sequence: CASSDSGGSGQPQHF. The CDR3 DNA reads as TGCGCCAGCAGTGATTCCGGGGGATCCGGTCAGCCCCAGCATTTT.

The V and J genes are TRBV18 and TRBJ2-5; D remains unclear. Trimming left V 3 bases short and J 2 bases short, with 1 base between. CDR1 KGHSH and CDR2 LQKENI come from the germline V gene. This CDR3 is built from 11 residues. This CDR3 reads CASSPQETQYF. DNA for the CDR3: TGTGCCAGCTCACCTCAAGAGACCCAGTACTTC.

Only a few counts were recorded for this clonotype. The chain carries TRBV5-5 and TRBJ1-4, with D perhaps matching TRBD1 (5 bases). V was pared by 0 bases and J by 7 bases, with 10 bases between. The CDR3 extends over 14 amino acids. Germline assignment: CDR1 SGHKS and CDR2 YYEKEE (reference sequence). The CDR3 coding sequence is TGTGCCAGCAGCTTGGCGCAGGGACGTGAAAAACTGTTTTTT. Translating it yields CASSLAQGREKLFF.

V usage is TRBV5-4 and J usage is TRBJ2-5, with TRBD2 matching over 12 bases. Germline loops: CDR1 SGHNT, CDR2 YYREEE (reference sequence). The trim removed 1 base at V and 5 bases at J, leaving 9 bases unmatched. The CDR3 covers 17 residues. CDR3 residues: CASSLTLAGGPSETQYF. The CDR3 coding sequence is TGTGCCAGCAGCTTGACGCTAGCGGGGGGGCCGAGCGAGACCCAGTACTTC.